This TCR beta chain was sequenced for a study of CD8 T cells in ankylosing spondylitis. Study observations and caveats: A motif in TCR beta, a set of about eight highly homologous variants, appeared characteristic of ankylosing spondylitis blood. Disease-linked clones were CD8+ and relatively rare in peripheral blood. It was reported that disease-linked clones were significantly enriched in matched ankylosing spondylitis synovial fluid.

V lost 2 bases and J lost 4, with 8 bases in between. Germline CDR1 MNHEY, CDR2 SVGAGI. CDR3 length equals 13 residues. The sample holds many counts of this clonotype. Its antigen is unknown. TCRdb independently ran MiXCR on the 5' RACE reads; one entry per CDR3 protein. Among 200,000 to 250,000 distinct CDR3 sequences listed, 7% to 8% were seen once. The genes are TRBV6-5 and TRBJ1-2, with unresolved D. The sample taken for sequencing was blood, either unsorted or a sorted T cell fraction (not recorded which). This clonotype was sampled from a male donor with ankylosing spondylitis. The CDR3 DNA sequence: TGTGCCAGCAGTTACGGACTCCTCTATGGCTACACCTTC. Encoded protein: CASSYGLLYGYTF.